This T cell receptor (beta chain) was sequenced for a study of prognosis after radiotherapy for stage I lung cancer. Starting from genomic DNA, TCR beta CDR3 was amplified through two-round multiplex PCR. Round-one PCR had primers specific to each TRBV and TRBJ gene. TCRdb ran MiXCR on the multiplex PCR reads and lists one entry per CDR3 protein. The repertoire holds 15,000 to 20,000 distinct CDR3 sequences, less than 35% seen once, with roughly 25% in the top ten. V lost 1 base and J 7 bases, leaving 11 bases between the germline ends. Germline V gene sequence: CDR1 SGHVS, CDR2 FQNEAQ. The CDR3 loop spans 15 amino acids.

This chain joins TRBV7-8 and TRBJ1-6; no clear D. The TCR sequence derives from a donor at least 50 years old with non-small cell lung cancer. The input for sequencing was PBMCs, taken before or after stereotactic body radiation therapy (not recorded which). The CDR3 protein is CASSLVESANSPLHF. CDR3 bases: TGTGCCAGCAGCTTAGTCGAGTCTGCCAATTCACCCCTCCACTTT.